The 7 T cell receptor beta chains presented below share a single source sample, sequenced in a study of CD8 T cells in acute hepatitis C reinfection. General study results and limits: TRBV04 and TRBV06 were preferentially used in all groups, not explained by naive pool overrepresentation.

Assay used: immunoSEQ multiplex PCR; TCRdb lists only in-frame clones, some missing. This sample yields roughly 4,200 clones, of which around 41% are seen a single time; 8.5% to 10% belongs to the top ten. Time point specified: acute HCV infection, within 168 days of estimated infection date. Sequencing of hepatitis C virus-specific cells was done ex vivo rather than after in vitro expansion. This material consisted of HCV NS3-1073 tetramer-sorted CD8+ T cells from PBMCs, taken during acute infection. These receptors all stem from a man aged 30 to 39 with chronic hepatitis C.

This clone was counted only a few times. The chain recombines TRBV27 with TRBJ2-5, with 9 bases fitting TRBD2. The CDR3 has 17 residues. V lost 0 bases to trimming and J lost 0 bases; unmatched junction nucleotides: 5. CDR1 and CDR2 (germline): MNHEY, SMNVEV (reference sequence). The chain's CDR3 is CASSLSRSGGYQETQYF. CDR3 in DNA: TGTGCCAGCAGTTTATCGAGGAGCGGGGGGTACCAAGAGACCCAGTACTTC.

The J gene is TRBJ2-5, the V gene TRBV6-5; D is uncertain. CDR1 and CDR2 (germline): MNHEY, SVGAGI. Trimming removed 7 bases from V and 5 bases from J, with 8 bases in between. This CDR3 region has 11 residues. Here the CDR3 DNA reads TGTGCCAGCACCACGAGCGAGACCCAGTACTTC. This sequence encodes CASTTSETQYF.

The count of this clone is one. Other DNA sequences in this sample translate to the same CDR3. This sequence joins TRBV4-2 and TRBJ2-2; tentatively, D is TRBD2 (5 bases). CDR3 size: 13 residues. The V gene lost 1 base and the J gene lost 5 bases, with 5 bases spanning the gap. From germline, CDR1 is LGHNA and CDR2 YNFKEQ. The CDR3 region has the DNA TGTGCCAGCAGCCAAGCGGGGACCGGGGAGCTGTTTTTT. This codes for CASSQAGTGELFF.

The chain joins TRBV5-4 to TRBJ2-3; TRBD2 matches at 14 bases. Trimming at V came to 4 bases and at J to 2 bases, leaving 6 bases not matched to a gene. Germline assignment: CDR1 SGHNT and CDR2 YYREEE (reference sequence). The CDR3 is 17 residues long. The CDR3 coding sequence is TGTGCCAGCAGCGCCTGGACTAGCGGGGGGTACACAGATACGCAGTATTTT. It specifies CASSAWTSGGYTDTQYF.

A word on this clone: The same CDR3 can be traced to other DNA sequences in this sample. The chain uses TRBV21-1 and TRBJ1-2. TRBV21-1 is a recognized pseudogene. This CDR3 spans 15 amino acids. Here the CDR3 reads CASSDPLTVSAGYTF. CDR3 coding DNA: TGTGCCAGCAGCGATCCCTTGACGGTCTCTGCTGGCTACACCTTC.

In this sample, this clone is medium-sized. The chain employs TRBV4-2 and TRBJ2-3; D possibly corresponds to TRBD1 (5 bases). Trimming left V 0 bases short and J 5 bases short, with 9 bases between. The CDR3 contains 14 residues. Germline lookup yields CDR1 LGHNA and CDR2 YNFKEQ. The DNA of the CDR3 is TGTGCCAGCAGCCAAGACTCAGGGAAAGATACGCAGTATTTT. This sequence encodes CASSQDSGKDTQYF.

This clone is categorized as medium-sized. The rearrangement joins TRBV4-2 to TRBJ1-4; maybe TRBD1 (5 bases). The V gene lost 0 bases and the J gene lost 11 bases, with 22 bases spanning the gap. Germline V gene data show CDR1 as LGHNA and CDR2 as YNFKEQ. The CDR3 contains 17 residues. CDR3 nucleotide sequence: TGTGCCAGCAGCCAAGACCCTCACAGCGGGGGTGGTGGCAAACTGTTTTTT. Amino acid sequence: CASSQDPHSGGGGKLFF.